The 26 T cell receptor beta chains listed next were all sequenced from one sample in a study of cytomegalovirus exposure and HLA in healthy donors. Primers: 60 Vbeta forward and 13 Jbeta reverse. Here immunoSEQ multiplex PCR was the method, and the copy in TCRdb shows in-frame clones only, minus some. The table lists about 200,000 clones, around three quarters of them singletons, with 1.5% to 2% in the top ten. The material sequenced was PBMCs. The origin of the receptors is a woman aged 25 to 39 in good health and CMV-seronegative.

The J gene is TRBJ1-1, the V gene TRBV30; D unclear. Trimming removed 3 bases at V and 7 bases at J, with 15 bases between. The CDR3 runs to 13 residues. Germline V gene data show CDR1 as GTSNPN and CDR2 as SVGIG (reference sequence). CDR3 region: CAWSVGPYLEAFF. CDR3 DNA sequence: TGTGCCTGGAGCGTGGGCCCATACCTTGAAGCTTTCTTT. The complete variable domain, with remaining parts taken from reference TRBV30 and TRBJ1-1, reads SQTIHQWPATLVQPVGSPLSLECTVEGTSNPNLYWYRQAAGRGLQLLFYSVGIGQISSEVPQNLSASRPQDRQFILSSKKLLLSDSGFYLCAWSVGPYLEAFFGQGTRLTVV.

As DNA, the CDR3 is TGTGCCAGCAGTCGGCTGGACAGTAACTATGGCTACACCTTC. Its protein is CASSRLDSNYGYTF. The chain carries TRBV2 and TRBJ1-2, with D perhaps TRBD1 (6 bases). Germline loops: CDR1 SNHLY, CDR2 FYNNEI. This CDR3 region has 14 residues. V lost 5 bases to trimming and J lost 1 base, with 11 bases between them.

This clone was detected once. This chain links TRBV7-9 with TRBJ2-5; a possible D gene is TRBD2 (7 bases). The CDR3 is 17 residues long. In germline, CDR1 is SEHNR, CDR2 FQNEAQ (reference sequence). V shed 2 bases and J shed 4 bases, with 20 bases lying between them. The chain's CDR3 is CASSLRVGGGGRETQYF. In DNA form, the CDR3 reads TGTGCCAGCAGCTTAAGAGTGGGGGGAGGGGGGCGAGAGACCCAGTACTTC.

The V and J genes are TRBV9 and TRBJ2-5; D may be TRBD1 (6 bases). The J call is doubtful: the DNA matches TRBJ2-7 better. This CDR3 has 17 residues. The germline V gene encodes CDR1 SGDLS and CDR2 YYNGEE. The CDR3, as DNA: TGTGCCAGCAGCCCCGACGTTAGGACAGACTTCTCCTACGAGCAGTACTTC. Translating it yields CASSPDVRTDFSYEQYF.

The chain joins TRBV19 to TRBJ1-2; TRBD1 might be the D (5 bases). CDR1 is LNHDA, CDR2 SQIVND, per germline (reference sequence). The length of the CDR3 is 16 residues. V lost 3 bases to trimming and J lost 3 bases, with 17 bases between them. In nucleotides, the CDR3 is TGTGCCAGTAGTATCGGTGGGTACAGGACCTACTATGGCTACACCTTC. This translates into CASSIGGYRTYYGYTF.

This sequence joins TRBV5-1 and TRBJ2-7; D unclear. The CDR3 loop spans 13 amino acids. Germline lookup yields CDR1 SGHRS and CDR2 YFSETQ. V lost 4 bases and J 4 bases, leaving 12 bases between the germline ends. Here the CDR3 reads CASSLTRGYEQYF. CDR3 DNA: TGCGCCAGCAGCCTAACTCGCGGTTACGAGCAGTACTTC.

This rearrangement joins TRBV6-6 to TRBJ1-4; possible D gene TRBD1, 5 bases. Trimming stripped 3 bases from V and 13 bases from J, with 15 bases between. The V gene's germline CDR1 is MNHNY and CDR2 SVGAGI (reference sequence). CDR3 length: 13 residues. This chain's CDR3 is CASSYDAGDRLFF. CDR3 in DNA: TGTGCCAGCAGTTATGATGCGGGGGATCGACTGTTTTTT.

The chain links TRBV4-3 to TRBJ1-6; TRBD1 matches 8 bases. The J segment lost 5 bases and the V segment lost 1 base, leaving 7 bases of the junction unmatched. Germline values: CDR1 LGHNA, CDR2 YSLEER. This CDR3 spans 17 amino acids. CDR3 nucleotides: TGCGCCAGCAGCCAAGGGGGACAGGAGGATCATAATTCACCCCTCCACTTT. This sequence encodes CASSQGGQEDHNSPLHF.

V and J are TRBV11-1 and TRBJ2-5, with 10 bases identical to TRBD1. The CDR3 consists of 13 residues. After removal of 1 base from V and 9 bases from J, the junction contained 2 bases not matched to a gene. The V gene's germline CDR1 is SGHAT and CDR2 FQDESV (reference sequence). As DNA, the CDR3 is TGTGCCAGCAGCTTAGGGGGGACAGGGGCCCAGTACTTC. Protein product: CASSLGGTGAQYF.

V and J are TRBV5-6 and TRBJ1-2; tentative D call: TRBD1 (6 bases). CDR1 is SGHDT, CDR2 YYEEEE, per germline. Trimming cost V 3 bases and J 7 bases, with 13 bases left between them. CDR3 length: 13 amino acids. Here the CDR3 reads CASSWNRVSGYTF. CDR3 sequence (DNA): TGTGCCAGCAGCTGGAACAGGGTTTCTGGCTACACCTTC. Using reference TRBV5-6 and TRBJ1-2 for the parts outside the CDR3, the full variable domain is DAGVTQSPTHLIKTRGQQVTLRCSPKSGHDTVSWYQQALGQGPQFIFQYYEEEERQRGNFPDRFSGHQFPNYSSELNVNALLLGDSALYLCASSWNRVSGYTFGSGTRLTVV.

This clone was seen once. The rearrangement uses TRBV6-1 and TRBJ2-7; the match to TRBD1 covers 11 bases. The CDR3 totals 16 residues. Germline CDR1 reads MNHNS; CDR2 reads SASEGT. J lost 3 bases, V lost 3 bases, and 7 bases had no gene match. The CDR3 coding sequence is TGTGCCAGCAGTGAGAGGGTCGGGACAGGGGGCTACGAGCAGTACTTC. Its translation is CASSERVGTGGYEQYF.

This clone was picked up a small number of times. This sequence joins TRBV7-2 and TRBJ2-3; D call uncertain. The CDR3 loop spans 15 amino acids. The ends were cut back, 5 bases at V and 0 bases at J, with 12 bases in the middle. Germline values: CDR1 SGHTA, CDR2 FQGNSA. CDR3 nucleotides: TGTGCCAGCAGCGACGTGACTTCAAGCACAGATACGCAGTATTTT. This translates into CASSDVTSSTDTQYF.

The chain is built from TRBV5-4 and TRBJ2-7, with TRBD1 matching over 12 bases. In germline, CDR1 is SGHNT, CDR2 YYREEE (reference sequence). There are 15 residues in the CDR3. Trimming took 2 bases from V and 7 from J; bases not matched to a gene: 7. CDR3 protein: CASSFPGQGAREQYF. For the CDR3, the DNA is TGTGCCAGCAGCTTTCCGGGACAGGGGGCCAGAGAGCAGTACTTC.

The sample holds a few counts of this clone. V usage is TRBV9 and J usage is TRBJ1-2, with D perhaps TRBD1 (5 bases). The CDR3 loop spans 13 amino acids. Germline V CDR1 and CDR2: SGDLS, YYNGEE. The ends were cut back, 0 bases at V and 4 bases at J, with 7 bases in the middle. CDR3 sequence (DNA): TGTGCCAGCAGCGTAGACGGGGGCTATGGCTACACCTTC. The encoded protein is CASSVDGGYGYTF.

The V call is TRBV7-9, the J call TRBJ2-5; 8 bases line up with TRBD1. Germline V CDR1 and CDR2: SEHNR, FQNEAQ (reference sequence). J gave up 13 bases and V 1 base, and 26 bases lay outside the gene matches. The CDR3 runs 19 residues. The CDR3 loop reads CASSLVPLTGDNNPQKRYF. The CDR3 nucleotides are TGTGCCAGCAGCTTAGTTCCCTTGACAGGGGACAATAACCCTCAAAAGCGGTACTTC.

In DNA, the CDR3 is TGTGCCAGCAGTTTCACGCGCGCCGTCTCCTACAATGAGCAGTTCTTC. Encoded protein: CASSFTRAVSYNEQFF. This rearrangement joins TRBV11-2 to TRBJ2-1; D is unresolved. The CDR3 has 16 residues. The V gene lost 6 bases and the J gene lost 0 bases, with 15 bases spanning the gap. Germline loops: CDR1 SGHAT, CDR2 FQNNGV.

The chain is built from TRBV4-1 and TRBJ2-5, with D possibly being TRBD2 (6 bases). The length of the CDR3 is 15 residues. Deletions cut 3 bases from V and 0 bases from J, with 11 bases between. Germline V gene lookup returns CDR1 MGHRA and CDR2 YSYEKL. This CDR3 reads CASSQGGGYQETQYF. For the CDR3, the DNA is TGCGCCAGCAGCCAGGGCGGAGGGTACCAAGAGACCCAGTACTTC.

The chain uses TRBV4-3 and TRBJ2-7; maybe TRBD2 (5 bases). Germline V gives CDR1 LGHNA, CDR2 YSLEER. The CDR3 consists of 14 residues. Trimming pared 3 bases from V and 5 bases from J, leaving 14 bases between. The CDR3 DNA reads TGCGCCAGCAGCCAGGCAGCGGTGGGTGACGAGCAGTACTTC. Protein: CASSQAAVGDEQYF.

This clone has a handful of counts. The chain combines TRBV4-2 with TRBJ2-2, with no clear D. Trimming removed 4 bases at V and 5 bases at J, with 23 bases between. The CDR3 has 18 residues. The V gene's germline CDR1 is LGHNA and CDR2 YNFKEQ. CDR3 loop: CASSPRAPGYVETGELFF. Here the CDR3 DNA reads TGTGCCAGCAGCCCCCGAGCGCCTGGGTATGTTGAGACCGGGGAGCTGTTTTTT.

The V gene is TRBV1, the J gene TRBJ2-3; TRBD2 reflects the table's D call only, with no check against the DNA. TRBV1 is tagged as a pseudogene. The CDR3 sequence is 18 residues long. Written as DNA, the CDR3 is TGCACCGAAGGCCGACCCGGGACTAGCGGGGGGGAAGCAGATACGCAGTATTTT. Amino acids: CTEGRPGTSGGEADTQYF.

This clone was seen a few times. The V and J genes are TRBV2 and TRBJ1-1; no reliable D call. CDR1 SNHLY and CDR2 FYNNEI come from the germline V gene. The CDR3 extends over 12 amino acids. Trimming removed 4 bases from V and 4 bases from J, with 7 bases in between. The DNA for the CDR3 is TGTGCCAGCAGTGGCCGGGGCACTGAAGCTTTCTTT. Translating it yields CASSGRGTEAFF.

The chain has TRBV2 and TRBJ2-7; 11 nucleotides agree with TRBD2. Trimming removed 6 bases from V and 3 bases from J; junction bases left unmatched: 4. From germline, CDR1 is SNHLY and CDR2 FYNNEI. The CDR3 loop spans 14 amino acids. The CDR3: CASRPGLADYEQYF. The DNA for the CDR3 is TGTGCCAGCAGACCGGGACTAGCGGACTACGAGCAGTACTTC.

V and J are TRBV19 and TRBJ1-3, with a possible D match to TRBD1 (5 bases). Between the trimmed V and J ends, which lost 10 bases and 8 bases, there was a span of 21 bases. The germline CDR1 and CDR2 sequences are LNHDA and SQIVND (reference sequence). The CDR3 spans 14 residues. The CDR3 reads CATPYGQGGDTIYF. The CDR3 region has the DNA TGTGCCACCCCATATGGGCAGGGTGGGGACACCATATATTTT. The whole variable domain, filled in from reference TRBV19 and TRBJ1-3, reads DGGITQSPKYLFRKEGQNVTLSCEQNLNHDAMYWYRQDPGQGLRLIYYSQIVNDFQKGDIAEGYSVSREKKESFPLTVTSAQKNPTAFYLCATPYGQGGDTIYFGEGSWLTVV.

The chain recombines TRBV5-1 with TRBJ1-2; D unclear. This CDR3 has 14 residues. CDR1 is SGHRS, CDR2 YFSETQ, per germline. Trimming shortened V by 2 bases and J by 4 bases, and 12 bases separated the two germline ends. CDR3 coding DNA: TGCGCCAGCAGCTTCCAAGACGGGATCTATGGCTACACCTTC. Its protein product is CASSFQDGIYGYTF.

V gene TRBV4-3 combines with J gene TRBJ2-7; D perhaps matches TRBD2 (6 bases). The V gene lost 2 bases and the J gene lost 3 bases, with 14 bases spanning the gap. Per germline, CDR1 LGHNA and CDR2 YSLEER. The CDR3 is 15 residues long. The CDR3 nucleotides read TGCGCCAGCAGCCAATCGCGACTAGGGGACTACGAGCAGTACTTC. Residues: CASSQSRLGDYEQYF.

This chain links TRBV19 with TRBJ1-1, with D perhaps TRBD1 (5 bases). Trimming cost V 3 bases and J 3 bases, with 11 bases left between them. The CDR3 has 14 residues. Germline lookup yields CDR1 LNHDA and CDR2 SQIVND (reference sequence). The CDR3 coding sequence is TGTGCCAGTAGTATGCAGGGTCAAGACACTGAAGCTTTCTTT. Translation: CASSMQGQDTEAFF.